Below are 9 T cell receptor beta chains sequenced from a single sample in a study of T cells in Graves' hyperthyroidism and ophthalmopathy. Using RNA transcripts as the source, TCR beta CDR3 regions were amplified. The HTBI primer set served for first-round RT-PCR of the TCR CDR3. Each CDR3 protein is one row after TCRdb ran MiXCR on the multiplex PCR reads. The sample shows almost 600,000 distinct CDR3 sequences, around 45% of them seen only once. Sequencing was performed on peripheral blood or thyroid tissue (not recorded which). Receptors originate from a woman aged 18-29 years with Graves' hyperthyroidism.

As to this clonotype: A much larger clone lies a single base off, so this may be a read error. The rearrangement uses TRBV4-2 and TRBJ2-7; no definite D call. There are 13 residues in the CDR3. Germline CDR1 is LGHNA and CDR2 is YNFKEQ. Trimming left V 5 bases short and J 3 bases short, with 11 bases between. CDR3 nucleotide sequence: TGTGCCAGCAGCAAAGCCTTAAACTACGAGCAGTACTTC. Its protein is CASSKALNYEQYF.

This chain uses TRBV2 with TRBJ1-1; 7 bases are shared with TRBD1. The germline CDR1 and CDR2 sequences are SNHLY and FYNNEI. The junction had 14 bases not matched to a gene; V was cut back by 5 bases and J by 5 bases. The CDR3 totals 16 residues. The CDR3 DNA sequence: TGTGCCAGCAGTTTATGGGGGGCAGGGGGAAGAACTGAAGCTTTCTTT. Translated, it gives CASSLWGAGGRTEAFF.

This clonotype was observed many times. The J gene is TRBJ1-4, the V gene TRBV24-1; D is unresolved. Germline CDR1 KGHDR, CDR2 SFDVKD. The CDR3 has 16 amino acids. Trimming took off 4 bases at V and 7 bases at J, with 18 bases between the two ends. As DNA, the CDR3 is TGTGCCACCAGTGACCCCGGACTCTCGGGTGGTGAAAAACTGTTTTTT. It translates to CATSDPGLSGGEKLFF.

This clonotype was counted ten times or more. The rearrangement joins TRBV27 to TRBJ2-5; 10 bases line up with TRBD1. This CDR3 spans 14 amino acids. V lost 10 bases, J lost 5 bases, and 10 bases stayed unmatched. CDR1 is MNHEY, CDR2 SMNVEV, per germline (reference sequence). CDR3: CATQSGQGGETQYF. The CDR3 nucleotides are TGTGCCACACAAAGTGGACAGGGGGGGGAGACCCAGTACTTC.

This clonotype occurred many times. The chain employs TRBV7-9 and TRBJ1-1; the D gene is possibly TRBD1 (6 bases). The CDR3 has 14 amino acids. The germline V and J ends were trimmed by 2 bases and 1 base, with 8 bases remaining between them. From germline, CDR1 is SEHNR and CDR2 FQNEAQ (reference sequence). CDR3 sequence: CASSLWGPNTEAFF. The CDR3 nucleotides are TGTGCCAGCAGCTTATGGGGGCCGAACACTGAAGCTTTCTTT.

The CDR3 bases are TGCAGTGCTAGCGGGAGGTCCGCAGATACGCAGTATTTT. Amino acid sequence: CSASGRSADTQYF. The genes are TRBV20-1 and TRBJ2-3; 7 bases match TRBD2. The V gene's germline CDR1 is DFQATT and CDR2 SNEGSKA (reference sequence). V was pared by 3 bases and J by 4 bases, with 4 bases of the junction left unmatched. There are 13 residues in the CDR3.

This clonotype has a count of ten or more. The chain has TRBV20-1 and TRBJ1-5; D remains ambiguous. Trimming removed 2 bases at V and 7 bases at J, with 12 bases between. The germline V gene has CDR1 DFQATT and CDR2 SNEGSKA (reference sequence). This CDR3 region has 13 residues. The CDR3 spells CSARTPDGQPQHF. The CDR3 region has the DNA TGCAGTGCTAGAACCCCGGATGGGCAGCCCCAGCATTTT.

Concerning this clonotype: It may be a read error: a sequence one base away is much more abundant. Because it lacks the conserved phenylalanine or tryptophan at the end, this CDR3 is likely a read error. The chain links TRBV27 to TRBJ1-2, with D possibly TRBD1 on 5 matching bases. This CDR3 is built from 15 residues. Germline V gene lookup returns CDR1 MNHEY and CDR2 SMNVEV (reference sequence). Between the trimmed V and J ends, which lost 6 bases and 0 bases, there was a span of 14 bases. As DNA, the CDR3 is TGTGCCAGCAGACGCCTTGAGGGACCTAACTATGGCTACACCGTC. It translates to CASRRLEGPNYGYTV.

This chain connects TRBV27 to TRBJ2-2, with a possible D match to TRBD2 (5 bases). This CDR3 spans 14 amino acids. V shed 2 bases and J shed 4 bases, with 8 bases lying between them. CDR1 and CDR2 from the germline V gene are MNHEY and SMNVEV (reference sequence). CDR3 nucleotides: TGTGCCAGCAGTTTAATCGAGGGCACCGGGGAGCTGTTTTTT. Protein: CASSLIEGTGELFF.